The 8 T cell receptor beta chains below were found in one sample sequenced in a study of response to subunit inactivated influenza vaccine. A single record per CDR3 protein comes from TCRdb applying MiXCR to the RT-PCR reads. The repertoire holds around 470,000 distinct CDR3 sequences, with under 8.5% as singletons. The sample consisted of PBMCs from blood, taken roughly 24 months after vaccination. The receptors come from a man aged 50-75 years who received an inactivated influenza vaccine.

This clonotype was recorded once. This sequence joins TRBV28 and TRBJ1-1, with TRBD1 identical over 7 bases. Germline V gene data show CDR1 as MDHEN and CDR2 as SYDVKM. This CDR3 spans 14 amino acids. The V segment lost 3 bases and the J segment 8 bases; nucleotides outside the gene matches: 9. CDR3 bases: TGTGCCAGCAGTTTCCAGGGCAGGGGGATGGAAGCTTTCTTT. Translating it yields CASSFQGRGMEAFF. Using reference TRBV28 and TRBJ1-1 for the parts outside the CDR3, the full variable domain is DVKVTQSSRYLVKRTGEKVFLECVQDMDHENMFWYRQDPGLGLRLIYFSYDVKMKEKGDIPEGYSVSREKKERFSLILESASTNQTSMYLCASSFQGRGMEAFFGQGTRLTVV.

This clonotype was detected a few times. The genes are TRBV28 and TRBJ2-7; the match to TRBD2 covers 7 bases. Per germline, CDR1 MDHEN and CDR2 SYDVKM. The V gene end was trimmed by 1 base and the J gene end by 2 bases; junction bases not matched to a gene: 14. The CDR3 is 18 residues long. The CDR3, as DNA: TGTGCCAGCAGTTTATTACCCCCCGGGGAGGGGCTAACCTACGAGCAGTACTTC. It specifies CASSLLPPGEGLTYEQYF.

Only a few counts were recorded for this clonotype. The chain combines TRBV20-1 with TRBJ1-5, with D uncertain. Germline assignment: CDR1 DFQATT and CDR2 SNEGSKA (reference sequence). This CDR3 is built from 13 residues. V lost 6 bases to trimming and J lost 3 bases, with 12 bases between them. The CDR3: CSAQVRNNQPQHF. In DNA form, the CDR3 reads TGCAGTGCCCAGGTCAGGAACAATCAGCCCCAGCATTTT.

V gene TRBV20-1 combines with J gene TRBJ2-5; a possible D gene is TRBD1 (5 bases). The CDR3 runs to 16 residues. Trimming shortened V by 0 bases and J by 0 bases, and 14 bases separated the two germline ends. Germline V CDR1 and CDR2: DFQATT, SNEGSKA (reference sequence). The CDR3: CSARDIQGFYQETQYF. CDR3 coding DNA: TGCAGTGCTAGAGATATCCAGGGTTTTTACCAAGAGACCCAGTACTTC.

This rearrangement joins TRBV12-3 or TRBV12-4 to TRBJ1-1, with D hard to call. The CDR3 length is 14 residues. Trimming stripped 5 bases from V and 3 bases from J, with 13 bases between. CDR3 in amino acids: CASSPRNLDTEAFF. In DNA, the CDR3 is TGTGCCAGCAGTCCCCGGAACCTCGACACTGAAGCTTTCTTT.

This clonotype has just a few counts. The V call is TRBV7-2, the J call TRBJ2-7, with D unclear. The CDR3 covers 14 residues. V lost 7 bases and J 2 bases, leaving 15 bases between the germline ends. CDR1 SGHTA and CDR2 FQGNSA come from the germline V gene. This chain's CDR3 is CASTEEPLTYEQYF. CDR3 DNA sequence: TGTGCCAGCACCGAGGAGCCCCTAACCTACGAGCAGTACTTC.

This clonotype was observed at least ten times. The CDR3 region is CASTLGTTDTQYF. DNA of the CDR3: TGTGCCAGCACCTTGGGAACCACAGATACGCAGTATTTT. The V call is TRBV7-9, the J call TRBJ2-3; D gene unclear. The CDR3 loop spans 13 amino acids. Trimming took 7 bases from V and 2 from J, leaving 10 bases between them. CDR1 is SEHNR and CDR2 is FQNEAQ in the germline V gene (reference sequence).

This chain's CDR3 is CASSYSGPSTNSPLHF. DNA of the CDR3: TGTGCCAGCAGTTACAGCGGACCCAGCACAAATTCACCCCTCCACTTT. The rearrangement joins TRBV6-5 to TRBJ1-6; D not certain. Germline V gene sequence: CDR1 MNHEY, CDR2 SVGAGI. V was shortened by 2 bases and J by 7 bases, with 15 bases between the two germline ends. The CDR3 consists of 16 residues.